The rows below give T cell receptor beta chains drawn from one sample of a study of blood T cell repertoires in COVID-19. Repertoires were generated with immunoSEQ multiplex PCR, while TCRdb's copy carries only in-frame clones and drops some. The profile shows 85,000 to 120,000 clones, 70% to 85% of them singletons. The sample was peripheral blood. The receptors here all came from a woman aged 55-70 years with acute or convalescent COVID-19. Both conserved end residues are part of each CDR3. Each record gives: D gene, V gene, J gene, CDR3 protein, CDR3 DNA. The D gene is left open where the match is weak.

NA	TRBV15	TRBJ1-5	CATSRDRAQGQPQHF	TGTGCCACCAGCAGAGACAGGGCGCAAGGCCAGCCCCAGCATTTT
TRBD1	TRBV18	TRBJ2-7	CASSPPMRQGYEQYF	TGTGCCAGCTCACCACCGATGAGACAGGGGTACGAGCAGTACTTC
TRBD1	TRBV7-9	TRBJ2-2	CASSPPRSTGEAGELFF	TGTGCCAGCAGCCCCCCGAGATCGACAGGGGAAGCCGGGGAGCTGTTTTTT
TRBD1	TRBV25-1	TRBJ1-2	CASQVPGTGGLSSGYTF	TGTGCCAGCCAGGTACCCGGGACAGGGGGCCTTTCGAGCGGCTACACCTTC
NA	TRBV19	TRBJ1-5	CASSSGGQPQHF	TGTGCCAGTAGTTCCGGGGGGCAGCCCCAGCATTTT
TRBD1	TRBV18	TRBJ2-2	CASSPRTGLTGELFF	TGTGCCAGCTCACCAAGGACAGGGCTCACCGGGGAGCTGTTTTTT
NA	TRBV7-2	TRBJ1-1	CASSSVRGTEAFF	TGTGCCAGCAGCTCAGTTAGGGGAACTGAAGCTTTCTTT
NA	TRBV10-3	TRBJ1-3	CAISENGPGSGNTIYF	TGTGCCATCAGTGAGAATGGCCCGGGCTCTGGAAACACCATATATTTT
NA	TRBV20-1	TRBJ2-1	CSASLAAYNEQFF	TGCAGTGCTAGTCTGGCGGCTTACAATGAGCAGTTCTTC
TRBD2	TRBV2	TRBJ2-3	CASSYSSGGDTQYF	TGTGCCAGCAGTTATTCTAGCGGGGGGGATACGCAGTATTTT
NA	TRBV7-6	TRBJ1-2	CASSLGRSGGYTF	TGTGCCAGCAGCTTAGGTCGGAGTGGGGGCTACACCTTC